Each of the 26 T cell receptor beta chains below was sequenced from the same sample in a study of T cell responses to AZD1222 COVID-19 vaccine (dated by TCRdb to the early 2020s). Per the publication, the time point label means: baseline before first vaccination. Receptor amplification or capture employed the immunoSEQ multiplex PCR assay. The clones in this table, taken by TCRdb from immuneACCESS, are in-frame only. Not every clone is retained; where verified, under half of the shortfall comes from an unresolved V gene, and the cause of the rest is unknown. The sample yields around 140,000 clones; approximately 88% were counted once. About 6% of the sample belongs to the ten largest clones. The material sequenced was peripheral blood, taken on day 0 of AZD1222 vaccination. The source is an adult in good health.

This chain connects TRBV5-1 to TRBJ1-4; no reliable D call. Trimming pared 3 bases from V and 8 bases from J, leaving 17 bases between. This CDR3 is built from 15 residues. CDR1 is SGHRS, CDR2 YFSETQ, per germline. CDR3 sequence (DNA): TGCGCCAGCAGCTCGCGTAACACTGGCTCCGAAAAACTGTTTTTT. This encodes CASSSRNTGSEKLFF.

The chain links TRBV12-3 or TRBV12-4 to TRBJ1-6; D perhaps matches TRBD1 (6 bases). V gave up 6 bases and J gave up 10 bases, with 10 bases separating them. This CDR3 has 12 amino acids. CDR3 coding DNA: TGTGCCAGCAGAAGTGGGGGCTCACCCCTCCACTTT. Translating gives CASRSGGSPLHF.

The chain has TRBV24-1 and TRBJ2-1; D may correspond to TRBD1 or TRBD2 (5 bases each). Trimming took 11 bases from V and 8 from J, leaving 18 bases between them. This CDR3 is built from 13 residues. Germline V gives CDR1 KGHDR, CDR2 SFDVKD. The CDR3, as DNA: TGTGCCATCCAATCCCGGGACGACTATGAGCAGTTCTTC. Protein: CAIQSRDDYEQFF.

The chain couples TRBV30 to TRBJ1-2; no definite D call. Germline CDR1 GTSNPN, CDR2 SVGIG (reference sequence). Trimming took off 3 bases at V and 2 bases at J, with 16 bases between the two ends. The CDR3 contains 15 residues. This CDR3 is CAWRKGQIHNYGYTF. For the CDR3, the DNA is TGTGCCTGGAGAAAAGGCCAGATCCACAACTATGGCTACACCTTC.

This chain joins TRBV5-4 and TRBJ1-6, with D perhaps matching TRBD1 (5 bases). The CDR3 spans 14 residues. V was clipped by 1 base and J by 6 bases, with 8 bases between them. CDR1 SGHNT and CDR2 YYREEE come from the germline V gene (reference sequence). The CDR3 here is CASSLPGTNSPLHF. The CDR3, as DNA: TGTGCCAGCAGCTTGCCAGGGACTAATTCACCCCTCCACTTT.

The rearrangement links TRBV19 to TRBJ1-5, with TRBD1 matching over 8 bases. This CDR3 has 17 residues. Germline-derived CDR1 and CDR2 are LNHDA and SQIVND (reference sequence). Trimming at V came to 7 bases and at J to 6 bases, leaving 17 bases not matched to a gene. The CDR3 coding sequence is TGTGCCAGTAAAGGACAGGGCGTCCCAGCAGACCTTCAGCCCCAGCATTTT. Protein: CASKGQGVPADLQPQHF.

This clone was seen just once. This chain connects TRBV24-1 to TRBJ1-6; the match to TRBD1 covers 7 bases. The CDR3 extends over 16 amino acids. Germline CDR1 reads KGHDR; CDR2 reads SFDVKD. V was clipped by 0 bases and J by 7 bases; unmatched bases: 5. The CDR3 protein is CATSDLSTGLNSPLHF. The CDR3 DNA is TGTGCCACCAGTGATTTGTCGACAGGGCTGAATTCACCCCTCCACTTT.

V usage is TRBV10-3 and J usage is TRBJ1-6, with 9 nucleotides matching TRBD1. The CDR3 is 14 residues long. Germline CDR1 and CDR2: ENHRY and SYGVKD. The junction had 3 bases not matched to a gene; V was cut back by 5 bases and J by 7 bases. CDR3 in amino acids: CAISRDRDNSPLHF. The CDR3 coding sequence is TGTGCCATCAGTAGGGACAGGGACAATTCACCCCTCCACTTT.

The V and J genes are TRBV2 and TRBJ2-2, with a tentative D call TRBD2 (6 bases). The V end was cut by 7 bases, the J end by 3 bases, with 9 bases between. The CDR3 spans 13 residues. From germline, CDR1 is SNHLY and CDR2 FYNNEI. CDR3: CASKDYYTGELFF. The CDR3 DNA reads TGTGCCAGCAAGGACTATTACACCGGGGAGCTGTTTTTT.

The rearrangement uses TRBV6-6 and TRBJ1-1; D not certain. Deletions cut 2 bases from V and 3 bases from J, with 7 bases between. Germline V CDR1 and CDR2: MNHNY, SVGAGI (reference sequence). CDR3 length: 13 residues. CDR3 residues: CASSYDPYTEAFF. In nucleotides, the CDR3 is TGTGCCAGCAGTTACGACCCATACACTGAAGCTTTCTTT.

This chain uses TRBV29-1 with TRBJ1-1; possible D gene TRBD1, 6 bases. This CDR3 has 14 residues. The V end was cut by 6 bases, the J end by 5 bases, with 19 bases between. Germline assignment: CDR1 SQVTM and CDR2 ANQGSEA. The CDR3 region is CSVWGGALGTEAFF. The CDR3 bases are TGCAGCGTCTGGGGGGGGGCCTTGGGAACTGAAGCTTTCTTT.

The CDR3 sequence: CASSLTVTGSYEQYF. CDR3 in DNA: TGTGCCAGCAGCTTAACAGTTACAGGGAGCTACGAGCAGTACTTC. This rearrangement joins TRBV7-9 to TRBJ2-7, with D possibly matching TRBD1 (6 bases). The V end was cut by 2 bases, the J end by 3 bases, with 14 bases between. The CDR3 is made up of 15 amino acids. Germline CDR1 SEHNR, CDR2 FQNEAQ (reference sequence). Supplemented by reference TRBV7-9 and TRBJ2-7, the full variable domain reads DTGVSQNPRHKITKRGQNVTFRCDPISEHNRLYWYRQTLGQGPEFLTYFQNEAQLEKSRLLSDRFSAERPKGSFSTLEIQRTEQGDSAMYLCASSLTVTGSYEQYFGPGTRLTVT.

This CDR3 is CASSPQGDGYTF. CDR3 DNA sequence: TGTGCCAGCTCACCACAGGGGGATGGCTACACCTTC. The chain joins TRBV18 to TRBJ1-2; perhaps TRBD1 as D (6 bases). Deletions cut 1 base from V and 6 bases from J, with 6 bases between. The germline gives CDR1 KGHSH, CDR2 LQKENI. This CDR3 contains 12 residues.

The genes are TRBV14 and TRBJ1-1, with 9 bases identical to TRBD1. The CDR3 extends over 17 amino acids. V lost 1 base, J lost 6 bases, and 12 bases stayed unmatched. Germline V CDR1 and CDR2: SGHDN, FVKESK. This chain's CDR3 is CASSQGDRDISSSEAFF. The DNA for the CDR3 is TGTGCCAGCAGCCAAGGGGACAGGGACATCTCTTCTTCTGAAGCTTTCTTT.

The chain joins TRBV19 to TRBJ2-5; possibly TRBD1 or TRBD2 for D (7 bases each). Germline lookup yields CDR1 LNHDA and CDR2 SQIVND (reference sequence). This CDR3 has 19 residues. V dropped 6 bases and J dropped 1 base, with 27 bases sitting between them. In nucleotides, the CDR3 is TGTGCCAGTAGCCAGCGGAGGGGGCGGAGCGGGGCCTTCCAAGAGACCCAGTACTTC. Translated: CASSQRRGRSGAFQETQYF.

J is TRBJ1-2 and V is TRBV11-1; no definite D call. The ends were cut back, 0 bases at V and 2 bases at J, with 1 base in the middle. This CDR3 is built from 12 residues. Germline values: CDR1 SGHAT, CDR2 FQDESV (reference sequence). The CDR3 loop reads CASSLANYGYTF. For the CDR3, the DNA is TGTGCCAGCAGCTTAGCCAACTATGGCTACACCTTC.

This rearrangement joins TRBV7-9 to TRBJ1-1; D ambiguous. This CDR3 has 12 amino acids. CDR1 and CDR2 (germline): SEHNR, FQNEAQ (reference sequence). Trimming left V 1 base short and J 5 bases short, with 5 bases between. The CDR3 reads CASSLGFTEAFF. CDR3 coding DNA: TGTGCCAGCAGCTTAGGATTTACTGAAGCTTTCTTT.

This clone was recorded only once. This chain joins TRBV7-9 and TRBJ1-2, with unresolved D. V gave up 5 bases and J gave up 2 bases, with 12 bases separating them. Per the germline V gene, CDR1 is SEHNR and CDR2 is FQNEAQ (reference sequence). The CDR3 has 14 amino acids. The CDR3 DNA sequence: TGTGCCAGCAGCCCATCCGGACGGAACTATGGCTACACCTTC. It is translated as CASSPSGRNYGYTF.

This clone was observed once. This rearrangement joins TRBV2 to TRBJ2-1, with a tentative D call TRBD2 (5 bases). Per the germline V gene, CDR1 is SNHLY and CDR2 is FYNNEI. The CDR3 spans 16 residues. V was pared by 5 bases and J by 2 bases, with 16 bases between. The CDR3 bases are TGTGCCAGCAGTCCTAGGCCGCCGGGAACCTACAATGAGCAGTTCTTC. Translation gives CASSPRPPGTYNEQFF.

This rearrangement joins TRBV19 to TRBJ2-6, with D unclear. In germline, CDR1 is LNHDA, CDR2 SQIVND (reference sequence). This CDR3 is built from 15 residues. V was pared by 3 bases and J by 2 bases, with 8 bases between. In DNA, the CDR3 is TGTGCCAGTAGTATTGGGTCAGCTGGGGCCAACGTCCTGACTTTC. It is translated as CASSIGSAGANVLTF.

The rearrangement links TRBV10-3 to TRBJ2-4; 7 bases are shared with TRBD2. Germline V gene data show CDR1 as ENHRY and CDR2 as SYGVKD. V shed 11 bases, J shed 2 bases, and the junction held 12 bases outside the gene matches. This CDR3 region has 15 residues. CDR3: CAARLAESPKNIQYF. Here the CDR3 DNA reads TGTGCCGCTAGACTAGCCGAGAGTCCCAAAAACATTCAGTACTTC.

The J gene is TRBJ2-5, the V gene TRBV3-1 (or the pseudogene TRBV3-2); 7 bases fit TRBD1. The J segment lost 5 bases and the V segment lost 4 bases, leaving 13 bases of the junction unmatched. Germline CDR1 and CDR2: LGHDT and YNNKEL (reference sequence). CDR3 length: 16 amino acids. The CDR3 loop is CASSPEGGSAWETQYF. The CDR3, as DNA: TGTGCCAGCAGCCCGGAAGGGGGCTCGGCGTGGGAGACCCAGTACTTC.

Here the CDR3 reads CAWSRSDGYTF. In DNA, the CDR3 is TGTGCCTGGAGTCGATCGGATGGCTACACCTTC. This sequence joins TRBV30 and TRBJ1-2; no firm D call. Trimming cost V 2 bases and J 6 bases, with 7 bases left between them. This CDR3 contains 11 residues. CDR1 and CDR2 from the germline V gene are GTSNPN and SVGIG (reference sequence).

This sequence joins TRBV2 and TRBJ1-5; D not certain. Germline loops: CDR1 SNHLY, CDR2 FYNNEI. V gave up 6 bases and J gave up 8 bases, with 14 bases separating them. The CDR3 totals 13 residues. The CDR3 loop reads CASRKERTEPQHF. Written as DNA, the CDR3 is TGTGCCAGCAGAAAGGAACGGACGGAGCCCCAGCATTTT.

The chain links TRBV18 to TRBJ2-7, with 8 positions matching TRBD1. Germline V gives CDR1 KGHSH, CDR2 LQKENI. The CDR3 has 14 amino acids. Trimming cost V 8 bases and J 1 base; bases outside gene matches: 7. CDR3 bases: TGTGCCAGCGCCTACCAGGGGGCTTCCTACGAGCAGTACTTC. Translated, it gives CASAYQGASYEQYF.

The count of this clone is one. The chain couples TRBV30 to TRBJ1-2; tentative D call: TRBD1 (5 bases). Germline CDR1 is GTSNPN and CDR2 is SVGIG (reference sequence). V gave up 5 bases and J gave up 5 bases, with 12 bases separating them. This CDR3 region has 12 residues. This CDR3 is CAWEGDRYGYTF. As DNA, the CDR3 is TGTGCCTGGGAAGGGGATCGGTATGGCTACACCTTC.